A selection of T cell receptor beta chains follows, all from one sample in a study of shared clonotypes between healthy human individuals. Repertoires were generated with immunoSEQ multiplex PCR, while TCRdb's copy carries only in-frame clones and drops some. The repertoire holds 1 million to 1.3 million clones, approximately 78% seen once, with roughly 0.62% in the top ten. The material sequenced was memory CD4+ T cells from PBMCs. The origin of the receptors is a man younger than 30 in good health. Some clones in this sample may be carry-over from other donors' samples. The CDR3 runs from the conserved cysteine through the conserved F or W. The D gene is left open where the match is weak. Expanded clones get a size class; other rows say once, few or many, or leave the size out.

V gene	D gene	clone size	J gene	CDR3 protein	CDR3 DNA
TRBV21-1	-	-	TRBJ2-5	CASSIRQGKETQYF	TGTGCCAGCAGCATCCGACAGGGGAAGGAGACCCAGTACTTC
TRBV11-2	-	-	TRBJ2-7	CASSPDSGGEQYF	TGTGCCAGCAGCCCCGATTCGGGCGGCGAGCAGTACTTC
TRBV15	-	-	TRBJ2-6	CATIHRDSGANVLTF	TGTGCCACCATCCACCGGGATTCTGGGGCCAACGTCCTGACTTTC
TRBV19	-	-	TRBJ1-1	CASRRQVVGTTEAFF	TGTGCCAGTAGGCGACAGGTGGTCGGGACCACTGAAGCTTTCTTT
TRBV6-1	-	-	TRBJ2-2	CASRRTVTHTGELFF	TGTGCCAGCAGGCGGACAGTAACGCACACCGGGGAGCTGTTTTTT
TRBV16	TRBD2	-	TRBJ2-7	CASSQSRLAGERYF	TGTGCCAGCAGCCAATCTCGGCTAGCGGGAGAAAGGTACTTC
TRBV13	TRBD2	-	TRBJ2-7	CASSSYWEGTYEQYF	TGTGCCAGCAGCTCCTACTGGGAGGGGACGTACGAGCAGTACTTC
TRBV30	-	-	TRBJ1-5	CACAMGSNQPQHF	TGTGCCTGTGCAATGGGTAGCAATCAGCCCCAGCATTTT
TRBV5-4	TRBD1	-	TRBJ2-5	CASSQQGAETQYF	TGTGCCAGCAGCCAACAGGGGGCGGAGACCCAGTACTTC
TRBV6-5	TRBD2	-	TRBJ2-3	CASSYSGREVTDTQYF	TGTGCCAGCAGTTACTCGGGGCGGGAGGTCACAGATACGCAGTATTTT
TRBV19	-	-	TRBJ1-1	CASNGEGKAEAFF	TGTGCCAGTAATGGGGAGGGTAAGGCTGAAGCTTTCTTT
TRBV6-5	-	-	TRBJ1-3	CASFEFSGNTIYF	TGTGCCAGCTTTGAGTTCTCTGGAAACACCATATATTTT
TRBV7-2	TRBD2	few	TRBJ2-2	CASSSRLATNTGELFF	TGTGCCAGCAGCTCAAGACTAGCGACGAACACCGGGGAGCTGTTTTTT
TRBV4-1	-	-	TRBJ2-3	CASSAHGADTQYF	TGCGCCAGCAGCGCCCATGGGGCAGATACGCAGTATTTT
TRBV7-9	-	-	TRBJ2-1	CASSPPGGRANNEQFF	TGTGCCAGCAGCCCTCCCGGTGGCAGGGCGAACAATGAGCAGTTCTTC
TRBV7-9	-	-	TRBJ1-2	CASSPLRDLYGYTF	TGTGCCAGCAGCCCCCTCCGGGACCTCTATGGCTACACCTTC
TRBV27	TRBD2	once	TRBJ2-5	CASKPRTGGGETQYF	TGTGCCAGCAAACCGAGGACGGGGGGAGGAGAGACCCAGTACTTC
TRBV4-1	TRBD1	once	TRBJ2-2	CASSRDRGWTGELFF	TGCGCCAGCAGCCGTGACAGGGGATGGACCGGGGAGCTGTTTTTT
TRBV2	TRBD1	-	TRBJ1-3	CASSERPGGGGNTIYF	TGTGCCAGCAGTGAAAGGCCAGGGGGCGGAGGAAACACCATATATTTT
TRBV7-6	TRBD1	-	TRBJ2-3	CASSLLTTGALDTQYF	TGTGCCAGCAGCTTGCTAACGACAGGGGCATTGGATACGCAGTATTTT
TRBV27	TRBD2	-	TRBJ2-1	CASTLAGGIGEQFF	TGTGCCAGCACCCTAGCGGGGGGTATTGGGGAGCAGTTCTTC
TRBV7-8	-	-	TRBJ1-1	CASSFLQGINTEAFF	TGTGCCAGCAGCTTTTTGCAGGGGATTAACACTGAAGCTTTCTTT
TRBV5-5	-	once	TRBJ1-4	CASSLAGSRNEKLFF	TGTGCCAGCAGCTTGGCCGGTAGTCGTAATGAAAAACTGTTTTTT
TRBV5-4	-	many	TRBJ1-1	CASSPGGGGATEAFF	TGTGCCAGCAGCCCCGGGGGAGGGGGTGCCACTGAAGCTTTCTTT
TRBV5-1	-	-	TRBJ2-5	CASSLAPGYQETQYF	TGCGCCAGCAGCTTGGCCCCGGGGTACCAAGAGACCCAGTACTTC
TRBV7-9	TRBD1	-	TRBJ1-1	CASSFFQGGMNTEAFF	TGTGCCAGCAGCTTCTTCCAGGGGGGAATGAACACTGAAGCTTTCTTT
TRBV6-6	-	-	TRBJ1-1	CASSRGVDTEAFF	TGTGCCAGCAGCCGAGGGGTCGACACTGAAGCTTTCTTT
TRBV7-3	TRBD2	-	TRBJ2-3	CASSLGASGTDTQYF	TGTGCCAGCAGCTTAGGTGCTAGCGGGACAGATACGCAGTATTTT
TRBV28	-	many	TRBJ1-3	CASSYRAVRGNTIYF	TGTGCCAGCAGTTACAGGGCGGTCCGGGGAAACACCATATATTTT
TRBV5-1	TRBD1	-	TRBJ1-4	CASSRGGGEKLFF	TGCGCCAGCAGCCGAGGGGGCGGTGAAAAACTGTTTTTT
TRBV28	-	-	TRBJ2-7	CASRDAQGRWETYEQYF	TGTGCCAGCAGGGACGCCCAAGGGAGGTGGGAAACCTACGAGCAGTACTTC
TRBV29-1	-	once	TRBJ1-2	CSVAGNYGYTF	TGCAGCGTTGCCGGGAACTATGGCTACACCTTC
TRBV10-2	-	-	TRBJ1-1	CASSLGSPTEAFF	TGCGCCAGCAGTCTTGGTTCCCCGACTGAAGCTTTCTTT
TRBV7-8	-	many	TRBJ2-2	CASSLSPGGELFF	TGTGCCAGCAGCTTAAGTCCGGGTGGGGAGCTGTTTTTT
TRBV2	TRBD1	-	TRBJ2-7	CAGRQGEYEQYF	TGTGCCGGAAGACAGGGGGAGTACGAGCAGTACTTC
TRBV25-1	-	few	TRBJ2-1	CARIEPPPSPAANEQFF	TGTGCCAGAATCGAGCCCCCACCAAGTCCAGCGGCCAATGAGCAGTTCTTC
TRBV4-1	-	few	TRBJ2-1	CASSHSRIRTYNEQFF	TGCGCCAGCAGCCATTCACGCATCCGGACCTACAATGAGCAGTTCTTC
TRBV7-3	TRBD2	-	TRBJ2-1	CASSPFAERGYNEQFF	TGTGCCAGCAGCCCATTCGCTGAGCGGGGTTACAATGAGCAGTTCTTC
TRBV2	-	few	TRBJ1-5	CASSEREVGQPQHF	TGTGCCAGCAGTGAACGGGAGGTAGGGCAGCCCCAGCATTTT
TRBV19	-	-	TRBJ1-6	CASSMMGVRDSPLHF	TGTGCCAGTAGTATGATGGGGGTTCGAGATTCACCCCTCCACTTT
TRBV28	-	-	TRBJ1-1	CASSSFLMGNTEAFF	TGTGCCAGCAGTTCCTTCCTGATGGGGAACACTGAAGCTTTCTTT
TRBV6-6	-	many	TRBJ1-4	CASSYRVSEKLFF	TGTGCCAGCAGTTACCGAGTTAGCGAAAAACTGTTTTTT